A single sample is the source of the 25 T cell receptor beta chains below, sequenced in a study of T cells in Graves' hyperthyroidism and ophthalmopathy (dated by TCRdb to between 2018 and 2021). The method was multiplex PCR. Data came from an Illumina HiSeq 2000. TCR beta CDR3 regions were amplified from RNA transcripts. A first-round RT-PCR of the TCR CDR3 used the HTBI primer set with the Qiagen OneStep RT-PCR kit. TCRdb passed the public sequencing reads through fastp at Q25 and MiXCR, retaining productive beta sequences. Each CDR3 protein gets just one entry, which takes the most common genes and DNA from the rows behind it. For this sample the table gives over 700,000 distinct CDR3 sequences, of which under 20% were detected only once. The top ten clonotypes cover over 15% of the sample. Sequencing input: blood. Receptors originate from a woman aged 45-65 years with Graves' hyperthyroidism that later progressed to Graves' ophthalmopathy.

This clonotype occurred a few times. J is TRBJ2-5 and V is TRBV6-1, with 10 bases that match TRBD2. The CDR3 runs 16 residues. Germline assignment: CDR1 MNHNS and CDR2 SASEGT. The J segment lost 5 bases and the V segment lost 0 bases, leaving 6 bases of the junction unmatched. CDR3 sequence reads: CASSEAIAGGAETQYF. The CDR3 DNA sequence: TGTGCCAGCAGTGAAGCGATAGCGGGGGGTGCTGAGACCCAGTACTTC.

This chain links TRBV7-9 with TRBJ2-7; perhaps TRBD1 as D (6 bases). V lost 5 bases, J lost 3 bases, and 17 bases lay in between. From germline, CDR1 is SEHNR and CDR2 FQNEAQ (reference sequence). The CDR3 sequence is 15 residues long. The CDR3 sequence is CASSPRQEVNYEQYF. CDR3 sequence (DNA): TGTGCCAGCAGCCCCCGACAGGAGGTTAACTACGAGCAGTACTTC.

This clonotype was seen only a few times. The V call is TRBV2, the J call TRBJ2-3; weak D call: TRBD2 (7 bases). CDR1 is SNHLY, CDR2 FYNNEI, per germline. The CDR3 totals 15 residues. Trimming cost V 4 bases and J 4 bases, with 15 bases left between them. The CDR3 DNA is TGTGCCAGCAGTGTATCCGCGGGGGCCTCAGATACGCAGTATTTT. Its protein product is CASSVSAGASDTQYF.

Turning to this clonotype: A much larger clone lies a single base off, so this may be a read error. Because the CDR3 is missing its conserved closing phenylalanine or tryptophan, this is likely a read error. V is TRBV20-1 and J is TRBJ1-3; no clear D. The CDR3 length is 13 residues. Germline assignment: CDR1 DFQATT and CDR2 SNEGSKA (reference sequence). Trimming took off 3 bases at V and 4 bases at J, with 10 bases between the two ends. Written as DNA, the CDR3 is TGCAGTGCTAGTCGGGGATACGGAAACACCATATATTCT. Translation: CSASRGYGNTIYS.

This clonotype turned up a few times. V usage is TRBV12-3 or TRBV12-4 and J usage is TRBJ2-7; D possibly corresponds to TRBD1 (6 bases). The CDR3 totals 14 residues. V gave up 3 bases and J gave up 6 bases, with 15 bases separating them. The CDR3 is CASSFEQGSVEQYF. CDR3 DNA sequence: TGTGCCAGCAGTTTCGAACAGGGCAGTGTCGAGCAGTACTTC.

This clonotype was found a few times. V usage is TRBV5-6 and J usage is TRBJ1-1; D unresolved. CDR1 is SGHDT, CDR2 YYEEEE, per germline. V was cut by 7 bases and J by 6 bases, with 10 bases left in between. The CDR3 extends over 11 amino acids. The CDR3 sequence is CASGSTAEAFF. CDR3 nucleotides: TGTGCCAGCGGTTCCACGGCTGAAGCTTTCTTT.

J is TRBJ1-2 and V is TRBV20-1; D remains ambiguous. CDR1 and CDR2 (germline): DFQATT, SNEGSKA (reference sequence). CDR3 size: 12 residues. Trimming stripped 0 bases from V and 8 bases from J, with 10 bases between. The CDR3 nucleotides read TGCAGTGCTAGAGAATCCCCTTGGGGCTACACCTTC. Encoded protein: CSARESPWGYTF.

V gene TRBV7-9 combines with J gene TRBJ2-3, with D possibly matching TRBD2 (7 bases). The germline CDR1 and CDR2 sequences are SEHNR and FQNEAQ (reference sequence). CDR3 length: 16 residues. V was trimmed by 0 bases and J by 2 bases, leaving 12 bases between them. The chain's CDR3 is CASSLASGDYTDTQYF. CDR3 DNA: TGTGCCAGCAGCTTAGCATCAGGGGACTACACAGATACGCAGTATTTT.

The sample holds many counts of this clonotype. The gene calls are TRBV3-1 and TRBJ2-5; 7 positions match TRBD1. V was pared by 3 bases and J by 5 bases, with 9 bases of the junction left unmatched. The CDR3 is 15 amino acids. Per germline, CDR1 LGHDT and CDR2 YNNKEL (reference sequence). CDR3 loop: CASSQRGQRAETQYF. The CDR3 region has the DNA TGTGCCAGCAGCCAGAGGGGACAGAGAGCGGAGACCCAGTACTTC.

The J gene is TRBJ1-1, the V gene TRBV30; D not resolved. The CDR3 covers 12 residues. The V and J ends lost 1 base and 5 bases respectively, with 8 bases between them. CDR1 is GTSNPN, CDR2 SVGIG, per germline (reference sequence). The CDR3 sequence is CAWSDTWTEAFF. CDR3 bases: TGTGCCTGGAGTGACACGTGGACTGAAGCTTTCTTT.

The CDR3 loop is CAARGPGSTGELFF. The CDR3 DNA sequence: TGTGCCGCCCGGGGTCCTGGAAGCACCGGGGAGCTGTTTTTT. The chain couples TRBV24-1 to TRBJ2-2; TRBD2 might be the D (5 bases). CDR1 is KGHDR and CDR2 is SFDVKD in the germline V gene. The CDR3 consists of 14 residues. V was clipped by 12 bases and J by 4 bases, with 17 bases between them.

There are a few counts of this clonotype. The gene calls are TRBV5-1 and TRBJ2-5, with D possibly being TRBD1 (5 bases). Trimming took off 1 base at V and 3 bases at J, with 13 bases between the two ends. The CDR3 runs 15 residues. Per the germline V gene, CDR1 is SGHRS and CDR2 is YFSETQ. The CDR3: CASSLWGRLKETQYF. The CDR3 nucleotides read TGCGCCAGCAGCTTGTGGGGCAGACTGAAAGAGACCCAGTACTTC. The entire variable domain, with the rest obtained from reference TRBV5-1 and TRBJ2-5, is as follows: KAGVTQTPRYLIKTRGQQVTLSCSPISGHRSVSWYQQTPGQGLQFLFEYFSETQRNKGNFPGRFSGRQFSNSRSEMNVSTLELGDSALYLCASSLWGRLKETQYFGPGTRLLVL.

This clonotype was counted ten times or more. V gene TRBV14 combines with J gene TRBJ2-5, with D possibly being TRBD1 (6 bases). Germline CDR1 SGHDN, CDR2 FVKESK. This CDR3 is built from 14 residues. V shed 4 bases and J shed 7 bases, with 16 bases lying between them. CDR3 DNA: TGTGCCAGCAGCCCATTACAGGGATTGGGGACCCAGTACTTC. As protein: CASSPLQGLGTQYF.

As regards this clonotype: Since a much larger clone is just one base distant, this may be a read error. The chain is built from TRBV5-4 and TRBJ2-5; 11 bases are a match to TRBD2. J gave up 2 bases and V 2 bases, and 2 bases lay outside the gene matches. The germline V gene encodes CDR1 SGHNT and CDR2 YYREEE (reference sequence). The CDR3 contains 15 residues. The DNA for the CDR3 is TGTGCCAGCAGCTTTTCTAGCGGGGGGCAAGAGACCCAGTACTTC. Its protein is CASSFSSGGQETQYF.

This clonotype was recorded many times. The chain joins TRBV30 to TRBJ2-7; 11 nucleotides line up with TRBD2. The J segment lost 2 bases and the V segment lost 4 bases, leaving 4 bases of the junction unmatched. The CDR3 spans 14 residues. Germline CDR1 is GTSNPN and CDR2 is SVGIG (reference sequence). CDR3 sequence: CAWNRLAGTYEQYF. CDR3 bases: TGTGCCTGGAACAGACTAGCGGGGACCTACGAGCAGTACTTC.

The table lists this clonotype with many counts. V and J are TRBV7-8 and TRBJ1-2, with TRBD1 as a possible D gene (6 bases). The CDR3 has 18 residues. V was pared by 1 base and J by 1 base, with 19 bases between. Germline loops: CDR1 SGHVS, CDR2 FQNEAQ. The CDR3 reads CASSLVGDGGGINYGYTF. The CDR3 DNA reads TGTGCCAGCAGCTTAGTGGGGGACGGAGGGGGTATTAACTATGGCTACACCTTC.

This clonotype was seen a handful of times. Written as DNA, the CDR3 is TGTGCCAGCAGCTTAGACGACCGAAGCTCCTACAATGAGCAGTTCTTC. This sequence encodes CASSLDDRSSYNEQFF. V and J are TRBV7-3 and TRBJ2-1; D unresolved. The CDR3 has 16 residues. The ends were cut back, 2 bases at V and 0 bases at J, with 11 bases in the middle. Germline V CDR1 and CDR2: SGHTA, FQGTGA.

The chain uses TRBV7-9 and TRBJ1-2; D ambiguous. Germline CDR1 and CDR2: SEHNR and FQNEAQ (reference sequence). V lost 6 bases and J lost 4, with 21 bases in between. The CDR3 spans 16 residues. The CDR3 nucleotides are TGTGCCAGCAGGACTGCCCCCGGGGAGTCTGCCTATGGCTACACCTTC. Protein product: CASRTAPGESAYGYTF.

At least ten counts were recorded for this clonotype. The genes are TRBV5-1 and TRBJ1-1; D is perhaps TRBD1 (6 bases). The V end was cut by 5 bases, the J end by 6 bases, with 14 bases between. CDR3 size: 13 residues. Looked up from germline, CDR1 is SGHRS and CDR2 is YFSETQ. CDR3 sequence reads: CASRNRDTAEAFF. DNA for the CDR3: TGCGCCAGCAGAAATCGGGACACGGCTGAAGCTTTCTTT. Using reference TRBV5-1 and TRBJ1-1 for the parts outside the CDR3, the full variable domain is KAGVTQTPRYLIKTRGQQVTLSCSPISGHRSVSWYQQTPGQGLQFLFEYFSETQRNKGNFPGRFSGRQFSNSRSEMNVSTLELGDSALYLCASRNRDTAEAFFGQGTRLTVV.

Of note for this clonotype: Just one base apart from a much larger clone, this may be a read error. This chain uses TRBV7-2 with TRBJ2-1; no clear D gene. From germline, CDR1 is SGHTA and CDR2 FQGNSA. Trimming pared 1 base from V and 9 bases from J, leaving 4 bases between. CDR3 length: 11 amino acids. In nucleotides, the CDR3 is TGTGCCAGCAGCTTAGTGTCTGAGCAGTTCTTC. It is translated as CASSLVSEQFF.

Ten or more counts support this clonotype. The chain couples TRBV5-4 to TRBJ2-5; D tentatively fits TRBD1 or TRBD2 (5 bases each). The V gene lost 0 bases and the J gene lost 4 bases, with 10 bases spanning the gap. The CDR3 has 14 residues. Per germline, CDR1 SGHNT and CDR2 YYREEE (reference sequence). CDR3 region: CASSLATGLETQYF. Here the CDR3 DNA reads TGTGCCAGCAGCTTGGCCACAGGACTAGAGACCCAGTACTTC.

This clonotype was observed a single time. The chain carries TRBV29-1 and TRBJ2-2; weak D call: TRBD2 (6 bases). The CDR3 covers 16 residues. Germline V lookup: CDR1 SQVTM, CDR2 ANQGSEA. V gave up 4 bases and J gave up 1 base, with 16 bases separating them. CDR3 sequence (DNA): TGCAGCGTTGTTGGACGTGGGGGACTGAACACCGGGGAGCTGTTTTTT. Protein sequence: CSVVGRGGLNTGELFF.

The chain couples TRBV19 to TRBJ2-7, with 7 bases that match TRBD2. The CDR3 consists of 13 residues. Germline lookup yields CDR1 LNHDA and CDR2 SQIVND (reference sequence). The V and J ends lost 7 bases and 1 base, in that order; junction bases with no gene match: 4. The CDR3 bases are TGTGCCAGTATAGGCGGGGGATCCTACGAGCAGTACTTC. Encoded protein: CASIGGGSYEQYF.

The genes are TRBV11-2 and TRBJ2-2; possible D gene TRBD1, 6 bases. The CDR3 runs to 14 residues. V was pared by 7 bases and J by 1 base, with 10 bases between. Germline loops: CDR1 SGHAT, CDR2 FQNNGV. CDR3 nucleotide sequence: TGTGCCAGCAAGACAGGCGGGAACACCGGGGAGCTGTTTTTT. Its translation: CASKTGGNTGELFF.

This clonotype was seen more than once but under ten times. This chain joins TRBV6-1 and TRBJ1-2; unclear D gene. Per germline, CDR1 MNHNS and CDR2 SASEGT. This CDR3 is 11 amino acids long. V lost 6 bases to trimming and J lost 4 bases, with 6 bases between them. The CDR3 reads CASRTGYGYTF. CDR3 bases: TGTGCCAGCAGGACCGGCTATGGCTACACCTTC.